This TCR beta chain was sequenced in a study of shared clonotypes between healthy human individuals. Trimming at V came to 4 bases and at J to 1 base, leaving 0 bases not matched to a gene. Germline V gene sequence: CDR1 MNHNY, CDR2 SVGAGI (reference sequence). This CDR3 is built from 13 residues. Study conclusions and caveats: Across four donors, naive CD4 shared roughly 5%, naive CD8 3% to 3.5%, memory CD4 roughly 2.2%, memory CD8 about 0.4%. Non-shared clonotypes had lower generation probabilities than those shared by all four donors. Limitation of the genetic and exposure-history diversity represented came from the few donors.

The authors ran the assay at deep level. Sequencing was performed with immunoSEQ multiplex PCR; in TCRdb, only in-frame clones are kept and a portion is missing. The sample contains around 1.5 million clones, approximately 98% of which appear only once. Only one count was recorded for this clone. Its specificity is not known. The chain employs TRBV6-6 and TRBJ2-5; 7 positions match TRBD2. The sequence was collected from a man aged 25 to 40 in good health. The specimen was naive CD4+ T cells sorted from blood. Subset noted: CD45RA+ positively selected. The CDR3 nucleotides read TGTGCCAGCAGTTGGGGGGGCCAAGAGACCCAGTACTTC. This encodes CASSWGGQETQYF.